This T cell receptor (beta chain) came from a study of blood T cells in healthy people across ages. Study as a whole: The capture of about one barcoded beta molecule per two T cells was achieved by template switching.

The CDR3 covers 15 residues. Trimming took 1 base from V and 2 from J; bases not matched to a gene: 4. CDR1 SGHAT and CDR2 FQNNGV come from the germline V gene. Next came a second PCR, run for about 7 to 12 cycles, which used a sample-barcoded 5' primer along with a J-beta primer mix. TCRdb redid the calling of the 5' RACE reads with MiXCR, one entry per CDR3 protein. The table records about 930,000 distinct CDR3 sequences, 25% to 30% of them present only once. Study conclusions and caveats: Naive CD4+ cell counts and diversity both ran higher in long-lived than in aged donors.

Ten or more counts support this clonotype. Its antigen is currently unknown. These same records also appear under a second study, on T cells of mothers and their children.

The rearrangement joins TRBV11-2 to TRBJ2-5; 7 bases agree with TRBD2. This clonotype was sampled from a middle-aged woman in good health. Sequencing was performed on blood. The CDR3 DNA follows: TGTGCCAGCAGCTTAGCGGCTAGCGGTCAAGAGACCCAGTACTTC. It specifies CASSLAASGQETQYF.